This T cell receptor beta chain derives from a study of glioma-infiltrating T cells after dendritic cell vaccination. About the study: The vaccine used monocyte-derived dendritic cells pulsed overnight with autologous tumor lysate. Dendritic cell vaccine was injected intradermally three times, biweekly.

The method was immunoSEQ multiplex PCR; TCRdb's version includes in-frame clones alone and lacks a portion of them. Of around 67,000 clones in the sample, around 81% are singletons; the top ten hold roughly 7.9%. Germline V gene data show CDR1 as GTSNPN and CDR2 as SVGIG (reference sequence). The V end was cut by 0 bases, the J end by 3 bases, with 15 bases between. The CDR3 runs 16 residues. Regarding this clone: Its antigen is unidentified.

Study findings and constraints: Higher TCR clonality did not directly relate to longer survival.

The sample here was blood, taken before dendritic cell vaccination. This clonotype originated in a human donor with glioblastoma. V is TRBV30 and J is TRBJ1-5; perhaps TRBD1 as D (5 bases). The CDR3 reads CAWSVGFAGPNQPQHF. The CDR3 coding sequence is TGTGCCTGGAGTGTAGGTTTTGCAGGGCCCAATCAGCCCCAGCATTTT. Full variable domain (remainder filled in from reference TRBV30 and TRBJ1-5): SQTIHQWPATLVQPVGSPLSLECTVEGTSNPNLYWYRQAAGRGLQLLFYSVGIGQISSEVPQNLSASRPQDRQFILSSKKLLLSDSGFYLCAWSVGFAGPNQPQHFGDGTRLSIL.